These 7 T cell receptor beta chains share one sample of origin, sequenced in a study of OX40 agonist ivuxolimab in advanced cancers. The assay was immunoSEQ multiplex PCR, and TCRdb's table has in-frame clones only and misses some. The data contain about 62,000 clones, 79% of them seen just once; the ten biggest clones take up under 13%. The sample was CD4+ or CD8+ T cells sorted from blood, taken in a trial of the OX40 agonist ivuxolimab. The origin of the receptors is an adult with an advanced solid tumor such as melanoma, head and neck, liver or kidney cancer.

V usage is TRBV7-8 and J usage is TRBJ2-3; D unclear. V lost 4 bases, J lost 2 bases, and 1 base lay in between. The CDR3 has 11 amino acids. Germline lookup yields CDR1 SGHVS and CDR2 FQNEAQ. The CDR3 DNA reads as TGTGCCAGCAGCTCCACAGATACGCAGTATTTT. As protein: CASSSTDTQYF.

The rearrangement uses TRBV6-6 and TRBJ1-4, with no clear D. The CDR3 contains 15 residues. CDR1 is MNHNY and CDR2 is SVGAGI in the germline V gene (reference sequence). Deletions cut 0 bases from V and 2 bases from J, with 7 bases between. The CDR3: CASSYSAQTNEKLFF. CDR3 DNA sequence: TGTGCCAGCAGTTACTCAGCCCAGACTAATGAAAAACTGTTTTTT.

The chain uses TRBV20-1 and TRBJ1-1; D remains unclear. The V end lost 3 bases, the J end lost 3 bases, and 5 bases lay between the germline ends. From germline, CDR1 is DFQATT and CDR2 SNEGSKA (reference sequence). The length of the CDR3 is 11 residues. The CDR3 region is CSARADTEAFF. CDR3 bases: TGCAGTGCTAGGGCAGACACTGAAGCTTTCTTT.

The rearrangement links TRBV27 to TRBJ2-7, with D possibly matching TRBD1 (6 bases). CDR1 and CDR2 (germline): MNHEY, SMNVEV (reference sequence). CDR3 length equals 13 residues. Trimming removed 9 bases at V and 4 bases at J, with 16 bases between. In DNA form, the CDR3 reads TGTGCCAGTTCGCGGACAGTGGGTTACGAGCAGTACTTC. The encoded protein is CASSRTVGYEQYF.

The chain joins TRBV19 to TRBJ1-2; possible D gene TRBD1, 5 bases. V dropped 7 bases and J dropped 8 bases, with 14 bases sitting between them. The CDR3 totals 12 residues. Germline CDR1 reads LNHDA; CDR2 reads SQIVND (reference sequence). The CDR3 spells CASKEGIRGYTF. The CDR3 nucleotides read TGTGCCAGTAAGGAGGGGATTCGGGGCTACACCTTC.

The rearrangement links TRBV5-1 to TRBJ2-2; 13 bases agree with TRBD2. V lost 4 bases, J lost 0 bases, and 6 bases stayed unmatched. There are 18 residues in the CDR3. Germline V gene lookup returns CDR1 SGHRS and CDR2 YFSETQ. The CDR3 coding sequence is TGCGCCAGCAGCAAGGGACTAGCGGGGTACGCGAACACCGGGGAGCTGTTTTTT. Translating gives CASSKGLAGYANTGELFF.

The chain carries TRBV2 and TRBJ1-5, with 9 bases aligning to TRBD1. The ends lost 7 bases at V and 6 bases at J; junction bases unmatched: 10. CDR1 and CDR2 (germline): SNHLY, FYNNEI. CDR3 length: 15 residues. The chain's CDR3 is CASTGGQGLRQPQHF. The CDR3 region has the DNA TGTGCCAGCACCGGGGGACAGGGTCTGCGTCAGCCCCAGCATTTT.